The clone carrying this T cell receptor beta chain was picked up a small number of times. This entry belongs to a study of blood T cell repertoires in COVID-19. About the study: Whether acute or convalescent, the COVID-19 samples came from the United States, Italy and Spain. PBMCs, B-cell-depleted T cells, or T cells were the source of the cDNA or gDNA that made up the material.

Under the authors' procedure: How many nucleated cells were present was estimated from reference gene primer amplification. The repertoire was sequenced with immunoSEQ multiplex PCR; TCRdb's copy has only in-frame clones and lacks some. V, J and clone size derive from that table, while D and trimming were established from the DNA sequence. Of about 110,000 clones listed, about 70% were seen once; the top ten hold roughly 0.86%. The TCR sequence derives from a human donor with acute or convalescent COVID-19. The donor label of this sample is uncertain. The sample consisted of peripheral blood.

CDR3 amino acids: CSVVLLAAFSDTQYF. The CDR3 coding sequence is TGCAGCGTTGTGTTACTAGCGGCCTTCTCAGATACGCAGTATTTT. The chain uses TRBV29-1 and TRBJ2-3; 8 bases are a match to TRBD2. Looked up from germline, CDR1 is SQVTM and CDR2 is ANQGSEA. J gave up 4 bases and V 4 bases, and 10 bases lay outside the gene matches. This CDR3 has 15 amino acids.